This TCR beta chain was sequenced for a study of T cells in Graves' hyperthyroidism and ophthalmopathy. Study conclusions and caveats: Before onset, by a median of approximately 6.2 months, the model predicted ophthalmopathy.

Unmatched junction bases numbered 7, after V lost 4 bases and J lost 6 bases. The CDR3 loop spans 16 amino acids. Looked up from germline, CDR1 is KGHDR and CDR2 is SFDVKD. This clonotype was seen ten or more times. The antigen is undetermined. TCR beta CDR3 regions were amplified from RNA transcripts. First-round RT-PCR targeting the TCR CDR3 was performed with the HTBI primer set. Each CDR3 protein gets one entry after TCRdb re-called the multiplex PCR reads with MiXCR. The sample contains hundreds of thousands of distinct CDR3 sequences, under 15% of which appear only once. The specimen was blood. The V gene is TRBV24-1, the J gene TRBJ1-5; 11 bases are a match to TRBD1. The clonotype was recovered from a woman aged 40 to 55 with Graves' ophthalmopathy. CDR3 amino acids: CATSDPGTGGGQPQHF. DNA for the CDR3: TGTGCCACCAGTGACCCGGGGACAGGGGGTGGTCAGCCCCAGCATTTT.